This TCR beta chain was documented in a study of OX40 agonist ivuxolimab in advanced cancers. General study findings and limits: In general, CD8+ T cells held more expanded clones than CD4+ did, on average.

CDR1 and CDR2 (germline): LNHDA, SQIVND (reference sequence). The ends were cut back, 5 bases at V and 0 bases at J, with 14 bases in the middle. CDR3 length equals 16 residues. Libraries were prepared by immunoSEQ multiplex PCR; TCRdb keeps only in-frame clonotypes and omits some of them. The table records tens of thousands of clones, 84% of them present only once. About this clone: Antigen specificity is unknown.

The input for sequencing was CD4+ or CD8+ T cells sorted from blood, taken in a trial of the OX40 agonist ivuxolimab. The rearrangement uses TRBV19 and TRBJ1-3; TRBD1 is a possible D gene (6 bases). This clonotype was sampled from an adult with an advanced solid tumor such as melanoma, head and neck, liver or kidney cancer. The CDR3 region has the DNA TGTGCCAGTAGTCCAGACAGGATCGCCTCTGGAAACACCATATATTTT. Its translation is CASSPDRIASGNTIYF.